This entry describes one T cell receptor beta chain. Its antigen is as yet unknown. Assay: immunoSEQ multiplex PCR; the TCRdb copy retains only in-frame clones and omits some. The table includes about 98,000 clones, roughly 86% detected once. The sample belongs to a study of T cell responses to AZD1222 COVID-19 vaccine. About the study: Pooled samples include second doses given at about 4 or 12 weeks. Study-wide results and caveats: Vaccine-associated CD4 TCRs spanned spike, dominant at 160-218 and 743-854. Clonal diversity may have been underestimated, and the donors were mostly white British, with more females than males. Only five to seven individuals given AZD1222 were seropositive at baseline.

The source is an adult in good health. The specimen was peripheral blood, collected on day 0 of AZD1222 vaccination.

The CDR3 sequence is CASSPVKPYEQYF. The CDR3 coding sequence is TGTGCCAGCAGCCCGGTTAAACCCTACGAGCAGTACTTC. J is TRBJ2-7 and V is TRBV28; D not resolved. CDR1 MDHEN and CDR2 SYDVKM come from the germline V gene. Trimming removed 6 bases from V and 2 bases from J, with 11 bases in between. CDR3 length: 13 residues.